These 32 T cell receptor beta chains originate from one sample sequenced in a study of identical twins. TCRdb reanalysed the 5' RACE reads using MiXCR and keeps one entry per CDR3 protein. This table has 500,000 to 700,000 distinct CDR3 sequences, about 7% appearing once. These data also featured in a second study, about yellow fever vaccine responses in identical twins.

The sample consisted of PBMCs. The receptor set was obtained from a woman aged 18 to 35 in good health.

This rearrangement joins TRBV25-1 to TRBJ2-7; D is uncertain. Germline CDR1 reads MGHDK; CDR2 reads SYGVNS. Trimming shortened V by 1 base and J by 7 bases, and 17 bases separated the two germline ends. This CDR3 has 15 amino acids. As DNA, the CDR3 is TGTGCCAGCAGTGAATTTTTAGGGCGCCCCGGGGAGCAGTACGTC. This translates into CASSEFLGRPGEQYV.

This clonotype was counted only a few times. The gene calls are TRBV7-6 and TRBJ2-4; the match to TRBD2 covers 14 bases. Trimming cost V 5 bases and J 1 base; bases outside gene matches: 13. Germline loops: CDR1 SGHVS, CDR2 FNYEAQ. The CDR3 length is 20 residues. The CDR3 loop is CASSPHPGLAGELAKNIQYF. CDR3 bases: TGTGCCAGCAGCCCTCATCCGGGACTAGCGGGAGAGTTGGCCAAAAACATTCAGTACTTC.

Of note for this clonotype: An end of the junction differs from the germline gene, which may be a read error. V usage is TRBV7-8 and J usage is TRBJ1-1; 7 bases align to TRBD1. The CDR3 is 14 residues long. The germline gives CDR1 SGHVS, CDR2 FQNEAQ. The CDR3: CASGAGGANIEAFF. The CDR3 bases are TGTGCCAGCGGGGCAGGGGGGGCGAACATTGAAGCTTTCTTT.

This clonotype has ten or more counts. This rearrangement joins TRBV2 to TRBJ1-5; D unclear. The CDR3 has 11 residues. Between the trimmed V and J ends, which lost 4 bases and 6 bases, there was a span of 4 bases. Germline V gene sequence: CDR1 SNHLY, CDR2 FYNNEI. CDR3 in amino acids: CASSAGQPQHF. The CDR3 DNA sequence: TGTGCCAGCAGTGCTGGTCAGCCCCAGCATTTT.

This clonotype has more than one count but fewer than ten. The gene calls are TRBV6-5 and TRBJ1-5, with a tentative D call TRBD1 (5 bases). This CDR3 region has 16 residues. CDR1 and CDR2 (germline): MNHEY, SVGAGI. Trimming took off 2 bases at V and 2 bases at J, with 13 bases between the two ends. This chain's CDR3 is CASSYDWGIGNQPQHF. The CDR3 region has the DNA TGTGCCAGCAGTTACGATTGGGGGATTGGCAATCAGCCCCAGCATTTT.

This clonotype was detected ten times or more. The chain combines TRBV20-1 with TRBJ2-7; D call uncertain. The germline gives CDR1 DFQATT, CDR2 SNEGSKA (reference sequence). Trimming pared 1 base from V and 0 bases from J, leaving 10 bases between. The CDR3 runs to 14 residues. The CDR3 spells CSARAPQSSYEQYV. As DNA, the CDR3 is TGCAGTGCTAGAGCCCCACAGAGCTCCTACGAGCAGTACGTC.

This clonotype appeared many times. The genes are TRBV7-6 and TRBJ1-1; 8 nucleotides match TRBD1. This CDR3 contains 11 residues. Germline CDR1 and CDR2: SGHVS and FNYEAQ. Losses at the gene ends were 4 bases for V and 14 bases for J; bases not matched to a gene: 6. The CDR3 loop is CASSSDRGMFF. DNA of the CDR3: TGTGCCAGCAGCTCAGACAGGGGAATGTTCTTT.

The sample holds a few counts of this clonotype. The genes are TRBV12-3 or TRBV12-4 and TRBJ2-3; D may be TRBD2 (5 bases). The V end lost 5 bases, the J end lost 2 bases, and 17 bases lay between the germline ends. This CDR3 spans 16 amino acids. CDR3 in amino acids: CASSTHSTGNTDTQYF. The CDR3 DNA follows: TGTGCCAGCAGTACTCATAGTACGGGAAACACAGATACGCAGTATTTT.

This clonotype was seen a few times. The chain combines TRBV5-5 with TRBJ1-1, with a weak D call TRBD1 (6 bases). Germline CDR1 is SGHKS and CDR2 is YYEKEE (reference sequence). The CDR3 is made up of 15 amino acids. V gave up 2 bases and J gave up 1 base, with 12 bases separating them. CDR3 protein: CASSFGGGSNTEAFF. CDR3 bases: TGTGCCAGCAGCTTCGGGGGCGGATCGAACACTGAAGCTTTCTTT. The whole variable domain, filled in from reference TRBV5-5 and TRBJ1-1, reads DAGVTQSPTHLIKTRGQQVTLRCSPISGHKSVSWYQQVLGQGPQFIFQYYEKEERGRGNFPDRFSARQFPNYSSELNVNALLLGDSALYLCASSFGGGSNTEAFFGQGTRLTVV.

This clonotype has just a few counts. The chain couples TRBV12-3 or TRBV12-4 to TRBJ2-1, with 8 nucleotides matching TRBD1. The V and J ends lost 4 bases and 10 bases, in that order; junction bases with no gene match: 12. There are 15 residues in the CDR3. CDR3 protein: CASSSPSTGAFEQFF. CDR3 in DNA: TGTGCCAGCAGTTCGCCCTCGACAGGGGCATTCGAGCAGTTCTTC.

This clonotype was seen more than once but under ten times. The chain links TRBV5-1 to TRBJ2-3; 7 bases align to TRBD1. V dropped 3 bases and J dropped 0; count of bases not matched to a gene: 10. Germline-derived CDR1 and CDR2 are SGHRS and YFSETQ. This CDR3 has 17 residues. The CDR3 DNA is TGCGCCAGCAGCTCCCCCTTGGGACAGTCTAGCACAGATACGCAGTATTTT. Its translation: CASSSPLGQSSTDTQYF.

The chain couples TRBV5-1 to TRBJ2-7; 7 positions agree with TRBD2. Germline CDR1 reads SGHRS; CDR2 reads YFSETQ. Losses at the gene ends were 7 bases for V and 5 bases for J; bases not matched to a gene: 6. The CDR3 is 12 amino acids. CDR3 coding DNA: TGCGCCAGCGAACGGGGGGTGGACGAGCAGTACGTC. Translating it yields CASERGVDEQYV.

This clonotype was seen a handful of times. The chain couples TRBV7-3 to TRBJ2-1; 7 bases are shared with TRBD1. The CDR3 runs to 15 residues. Germline V gives CDR1 SGHTA, CDR2 FQGTGA. Trimming cost V 4 bases and J 3 bases; bases outside gene matches: 6. CDR3 amino acids: CASSSPRTGYNEQFF. Here the CDR3 DNA reads TGTGCCAGCAGCTCCCCGAGGACAGGCTACAATGAGCAGTTCTTC.

This clonotype has a count of ten or more. The V gene is TRBV27, the J gene TRBJ1-1, with TRBD1 as a possible D gene (6 bases). The germline CDR1 and CDR2 sequences are MNHEY and SMNVEV (reference sequence). Trimming stripped 4 bases from V and 3 bases from J, with 9 bases between. The CDR3 contains 13 residues. The CDR3 sequence is CASSWTADTEAFF. CDR3 nucleotide sequence: TGTGCCAGCAGTTGGACAGCTGACACTGAAGCTTTCTTT.

Remarks on this clonotype: A read error may produce the germline difference seen at one junction end. The V and J genes are TRBV2 and TRBJ2-1; TRBD2 agrees at 10 bases. This CDR3 has 17 residues. Germline lookup yields CDR1 SNHLY and CDR2 FYNNEI. This chain's CDR3 is CTSYHWGSGGPYNEQFF. The CDR3 DNA is TGTACCAGCTACCACTGGGGTAGCGGGGGGCCTTACAATGAGCAGTTCTTC.

This clonotype was counted between two and nine times. The chain is built from TRBV10-3 and TRBJ2-7; D possibly matches TRBD1 or TRBD2 (6 bases each). CDR1 and CDR2 from the germline V gene are ENHRY and SYGVKD. Trimming left V 8 bases short and J 7 bases short, with 18 bases between. The CDR3 consists of 13 residues. CDR3 DNA: TGTGCCATCGCGGGACAAACTATCGGGGAGCAGTACTTC. It encodes CAIAGQTIGEQYF.

This clonotype was seen ten or more times. The chain combines TRBV12-3 or TRBV12-4 with TRBJ2-1, with 11 bases aligning to TRBD2. Trimming removed 6 bases from V and 6 bases from J; junction bases left unmatched: 7. This CDR3 region has 15 residues. CDR3 region: CASSKLAGDSNEQFF. Here the CDR3 DNA reads TGTGCCAGCAGCAAACTAGCGGGGGATTCCAATGAGCAGTTCTTC.

There are many counts of this clonotype. V usage is TRBV20-1 and J usage is TRBJ2-1; no firm D call. Trimming cost V 4 bases and J 2 bases, with 12 bases left between them. This CDR3 comprises 14 residues. The germline V gene encodes CDR1 DFQATT and CDR2 SNEGSKA (reference sequence). CDR3 bases: TGCAGTGCTACCTTCCCGTCTGCCTACAATGAGCAGTTCTTC. This codes for CSATFPSAYNEQFF.

This clonotype was picked up one time. This sequence joins TRBV7-2 and TRBJ2-5; TRBD1 might be the D (6 bases). The CDR3 is 15 residues long. The germline CDR1 and CDR2 sequences are SGHTA and FQGNSA. V was clipped by 6 bases and J by 5 bases, with 19 bases between them. CDR3 region: CASRETGIRRETQYF. In nucleotides, the CDR3 is TGTGCCAGCAGAGAGACAGGCATCAGGAGGGAGACCCAGTACTTC.

The chain carries TRBV19 and TRBJ2-7; TRBD1 aligns across 7 bases. The CDR3 sequence is 13 residues long. Germline-derived CDR1 and CDR2 are LNHDA and SQIVND (reference sequence). After removal of 9 bases from V and 2 bases from J, the junction contained 7 bases not matched to a gene. CDR3 sequence reads: CASGMGTAYEQYF. The DNA of the CDR3 is TGTGCCAGCGGCATGGGGACAGCCTACGAGCAGTACTTC.

This clonotype has ten or more counts. This chain uses TRBV6-4 with TRBJ1-6; TRBD1 might be the D (5 bases). There are 14 residues in the CDR3. Trimming cost V 4 bases and J 10 bases, with 14 bases left between them. In germline, CDR1 is MRHNA, CDR2 SNTAGT. The CDR3 here is CASSATVGSSPLHF. CDR3 DNA: TGTGCCAGCAGTGCGACAGTGGGGTCATCACCCCTCCACTTT.

The rearrangement links TRBV5-1 to TRBJ1-5; D unclear. V was pared by 0 bases and J by 7 bases, with 11 bases between. This CDR3 contains 14 residues. Germline V gives CDR1 SGHRS, CDR2 YFSETQ. The CDR3 spells CASSLDAKGQPQHF. DNA of the CDR3: TGCGCCAGCAGCTTGGACGCCAAAGGACAGCCCCAGCATTTT. Combining the CDR3 with reference TRBV5-1 and TRBJ1-5 gives the whole variable domain KAGVTQTPRYLIKTRGQQVTLSCSPISGHRSVSWYQQTPGQGLQFLFEYFSETQRNKGNFPGRFSGRQFSNSRSEMNVSTLELGDSALYLCASSLDAKGQPQHFGDGTRLSIL.

The rearrangement links TRBV20-1 to TRBJ2-7, with D possibly being TRBD1 or TRBD2 (5 bases each). Trimming left V 5 bases short and J 0 bases short, with 17 bases between. Germline CDR1 and CDR2: DFQATT and SNEGSKA (reference sequence). The CDR3 length is 15 residues. CDR3 bases: TGCAGTGCTGGCCAGGGTCCGGGAAGCTCCTACGAGCAGTACGTC. It encodes CSAGQGPGSSYEQYV.

This clonotype was recorded many times. The chain couples TRBV24-1 to TRBJ2-5; 10 bases agree with TRBD2. Germline V gives CDR1 KGHDR, CDR2 SFDVKD. This CDR3 comprises 17 residues. V shed 0 bases, J shed 2 bases, and the junction held 5 bases outside the gene matches. For the CDR3, the DNA is TGTGCCACCAGTGATTTGGCTAGCGGGGGCCTTCAAGAGACCCAGTACTTC. This translates into CATSDLASGGLQETQYF.

This clonotype occurred a few times. V and J are TRBV12-3 or TRBV12-4 and TRBJ2-5; TRBD1 aligns across 9 bases. This CDR3 spans 15 amino acids. Trimming took 6 bases from V and 5 from J; bases not matched to a gene: 10. The CDR3 sequence: CASSQQGAGRETQYF. In DNA, the CDR3 is TGTGCCAGCAGCCAACAGGGGGCAGGTCGGGAGACCCAGTACTTC.

The table lists this clonotype with a few counts. The chain employs TRBV5-5 and TRBJ2-1; either TRBD1 or TRBD2 may supply D (5 bases each). Trimming shortened V by 4 bases and J by 2 bases, and 10 bases separated the two germline ends. This CDR3 region has 14 residues. The germline CDR1 and CDR2 sequences are SGHKS and YYEKEE (reference sequence). In nucleotides, the CDR3 is TGTGCCAGCAGCCGAGGGGACCCCTACAATGAGCAGTTCTTC. This codes for CASSRGDPYNEQFF. The full variable domain, in which reference TRBV5-5 and TRBJ2-1 provide the parts outside the CDR3, is DAGVTQSPTHLIKTRGQQVTLRCSPISGHKSVSWYQQVLGQGPQFIFQYYEKEERGRGNFPDRFSARQFPNYSSELNVNALLLGDSALYLCASSRGDPYNEQFFGPGTRLTVL.

In this sample, this clonotype turned up a few times. The chain combines TRBV20-1 with TRBJ2-1; D is unresolved. The CDR3 sequence is 13 residues long. V lost 1 base, J lost 9 bases, and 13 bases lay in between. CDR1 and CDR2 (germline): DFQATT, SNEGSKA (reference sequence). In DNA, the CDR3 is TGCAGTGCTAGAGGCCCGTCTACGGGTGAGCAGTTCTTC. Protein product: CSARGPSTGEQFF.

This clonotype was seen only a few times. This chain uses TRBV5-1 with TRBJ2-7; D might be TRBD1 or TRBD2, each matching 5 bases. CDR1 and CDR2 from the germline V gene are SGHRS and YFSETQ. This CDR3 has 14 amino acids. V gave up 4 bases and J gave up 2 bases, with 13 bases separating them. The CDR3 DNA is TGCGCCAGCAGCCCGAGGGACGGCACCTACGAGCAGTACTTC. Translated: CASSPRDGTYEQYF.

This clonotype came up many times. The chain joins TRBV12-3 or TRBV12-4 to TRBJ2-7; D may be TRBD1 (7 bases). V lost 4 bases and J 5 bases, leaving 18 bases between the germline ends. This CDR3 has 15 residues. The CDR3 spells CASSSRQGLRDEQYF. CDR3 nucleotides: TGTGCCAGCAGTTCACGACAGGGACTTAGGGACGAGCAGTACTTC.

The chain couples TRBV6-2 or TRBV6-3 to TRBJ1-5, with a tentative D call TRBD1 (6 bases). Trimming removed 0 bases at V and 0 bases at J, with 9 bases between. Germline values: CDR1 MNHEY, CDR2 SVGEGT. The CDR3 is 16 residues long. CDR3 in amino acids: CASSYSGQSSNQPQHF. CDR3 bases: TGTGCCAGCAGTTACTCAGGACAGTCTAGCAATCAGCCCCAGCATTTT.

The V call is TRBV12-3 or TRBV12-4, the J call TRBJ2-7; tentatively, D is TRBD1 (7 bases). V was cut by 7 bases and J by 7 bases, with 20 bases left in between. CDR3 length equals 14 residues. CDR3 DNA sequence: TGTGCCAGCACCGCGGGACAGCTAAATGGAGAGCAGTACTTC. Translated: CASTAGQLNGEQYF.

This clonotype showed up just a few times. This chain connects TRBV4-1 to TRBJ2-5; a possible D gene is TRBD1 (6 bases). The germline V gene has CDR1 MGHRA and CDR2 YSYEKL. CDR3 length: 13 amino acids. V was cut by 2 bases and J by 4 bases, with 8 bases left in between. CDR3: CASSQQGTETQYF. The CDR3 DNA sequence: TGCGCCAGCAGCCAACAGGGGACAGAGACCCAGTACTTC.